The 14 T cell receptor beta chains below come from one sample, sequenced in a study of shared clonotypes between healthy human individuals. Assay: immunoSEQ multiplex PCR; the TCRdb copy retains only in-frame clones and omits some. The data hold 1.4 million to 1.5 million clones, with roughly 96% observed a single time. What was sequenced was naive CD4+ T cells sorted from blood. Subset denoted: CD45RA+ positively selected. The receptor source for this set is a man younger than 40 in good health.

This clone was observed a single time. The chain links TRBV5-1 to TRBJ2-2; the match to TRBD2 covers 9 bases. CDR1 SGHRS and CDR2 YFSETQ come from the germline V gene. This CDR3 is built from 18 residues. The junction had 10 bases not matched to a gene; V was cut back by 4 bases and J by 0 bases. The CDR3 protein is CASSIIPGLAANTGELFF. The CDR3 region has the DNA TGCGCCAGCAGCATCATCCCGGGACTAGCCGCGAACACCGGGGAGCTGTTTTTT.

This chain uses TRBV28 with TRBJ2-1, with D possibly matching TRBD1 (5 bases). The CDR3 spans 15 residues. Germline assignment: CDR1 MDHEN and CDR2 SYDVKM. Trimming removed 6 bases from V and 5 bases from J, with 17 bases in between. The CDR3 here is CASSFFPTVNNEQFF. The CDR3 coding sequence is TGTGCCAGCAGCTTCTTTCCGACAGTTAACAATGAGCAGTTCTTC.

The chain recombines TRBV19 with TRBJ2-3; D possibly corresponds to TRBD2 (5 bases). Germline CDR1 and CDR2: LNHDA and SQIVND (reference sequence). The germline V and J ends were trimmed by 4 bases and 4 bases, with 18 bases remaining between them. This CDR3 has 16 residues. The CDR3 DNA follows: TGTGCCAGTAGTAGAAACTTTGGAGTGGAGGCAGATACGCAGTATTTT. Translated: CASSRNFGVEADTQYF.

V is TRBV2 and J is TRBJ2-5, with D possibly TRBD1 on 5 matching bases. The V end lost 4 bases, the J end lost 4 bases, and 13 bases lay between the germline ends. The CDR3 sequence is 14 residues long. The germline CDR1 and CDR2 sequences are SNHLY and FYNNEI. In DNA, the CDR3 is TGTGCCAGCAGTGGGGGTGACAGTAGAGAGACCCAGTACTTC. It encodes CASSGGDSRETQYF.

The V and J genes are TRBV6-1 and TRBJ2-5, with 7 bases aligning to TRBD1. The germline gives CDR1 MNHNS, CDR2 SASEGT. V lost 3 bases, J lost 1 base, and 2 bases stayed unmatched. There are 14 residues in the CDR3. The CDR3 loop reads CASSETGFQETQYF. In nucleotides, the CDR3 is TGTGCCAGCAGTGAGACAGGGTTCCAAGAGACCCAGTACTTC.

CDR3 coding DNA: TGCGCCAGCAGCTTGGAACTAGCGACGAACACCGGGGAGCTGTTTTTT. Translated, it gives CASSLELATNTGELFF. V and J are TRBV5-1 and TRBJ2-2; 7 bases match TRBD2. The germline V gene encodes CDR1 SGHRS and CDR2 YFSETQ. This CDR3 is 16 amino acids long. The J segment lost 0 bases and the V segment lost 0 bases, leaving 2 bases of the junction unmatched.

Comment on this clone: This sample includes further DNA sequences coding for the same CDR3. The rearrangement joins TRBV5-1 to TRBJ2-5; D might be TRBD1 (6 bases). Germline lookup yields CDR1 SGHRS and CDR2 YFSETQ. CDR3 length equals 13 residues. Trimming shortened V by 4 bases and J by 5 bases, and 12 bases separated the two germline ends. The CDR3 sequence: CASSLGGRETQYF. DNA of the CDR3: TGCGCCAGCAGCCTTGGGGGCCGGGAGACCCAGTACTTC.

The rearrangement links TRBV19 to TRBJ2-7; D possibly corresponds to TRBD1 (6 bases). The V gene's germline CDR1 is LNHDA and CDR2 SQIVND (reference sequence). V lost 5 bases and J lost 2, with 16 bases in between. The CDR3 consists of 15 residues. CDR3 nucleotide sequence: TGTGCCAGTAGTCCCCGGTCAGGGGAAACCTACGAGCAGTACTTC. Its protein product is CASSPRSGETYEQYF.

This clone was counted once. The chain employs TRBV6-1 and TRBJ2-7; no reliable D call. The CDR3 runs to 16 residues. Per the germline V gene, CDR1 is MNHNS and CDR2 is SASEGT. V lost 2 bases, J lost 4 bases, and 18 bases lay in between. The CDR3, as DNA: TGTGCCAGCAGTGAATTTGGCGGAATAGGGATTTACGAGCAGTACTTC. It codes for CASSEFGGIGIYEQYF.

The chain couples TRBV6-1 to TRBJ1-1, with 7 nucleotides matching TRBD1. From germline, CDR1 is MNHNS and CDR2 SASEGT. Trimming at V came to 6 bases and at J to 2 bases, leaving 3 bases not matched to a gene. This CDR3 spans 13 amino acids. CDR3 in DNA: TGTGCCAGCAGGAGGGACAGCAACACTGAAGCTTTCTTT. Its translation: CASRRDSNTEAFF.

The rearrangement joins TRBV9 to TRBJ2-1; TRBD2 agrees at 10 bases. Germline V CDR1 and CDR2: SGDLS, YYNGEE. The CDR3 runs to 16 residues. V shed 4 bases and J 3 bases; nucleotides not matched to a gene: 7. This CDR3 is CASSLSGTSVYNEQFF. In nucleotides, the CDR3 is TGTGCCAGCAGCCTTTCCGGGACTAGCGTCTACAATGAGCAGTTCTTC.

J is TRBJ2-3 and V is TRBV2; D gene unclear. This CDR3 contains 12 residues. V was trimmed by 7 bases and J by 4 bases, leaving 9 bases between them. From germline, CDR1 is SNHLY and CDR2 FYNNEI. The CDR3 sequence: CASMPLADTQYF. The CDR3 DNA reads TGTGCCAGCATGCCCCTCGCAGATACGCAGTATTTT. The entire variable domain, with the rest obtained from reference TRBV2 and TRBJ2-3, is as follows: EPEVTQTPSHQVTQMGQEVILRCVPISNHLYFYWYRQILGQKVEFLVSFYNNEISEKSEIFDDQFSVERPDGSNFTLKIRSTKLEDSAMYFCASMPLADTQYFGPGTRLTVL.

The rearrangement joins TRBV28 to TRBJ1-1, with no clear D. Germline values: CDR1 MDHEN, CDR2 SYDVKM. Trimming took off 3 bases at V and 5 bases at J, with 13 bases between the two ends. This CDR3 contains 14 residues. The CDR3 sequence is CASSFRRSYTEAFF. DNA for the CDR3: TGTGCCAGCAGTTTTCGGAGGTCTTATACTGAAGCTTTCTTT.

V usage is TRBV7-9 and J usage is TRBJ1-3; possible D gene TRBD1, 6 bases. Trimming took off 5 bases at V and 0 bases at J, with 17 bases between the two ends. Germline-derived CDR1 and CDR2 are SEHNR and FQNEAQ (reference sequence). The CDR3 is made up of 17 amino acids. The CDR3 sequence: CASSQWTEPSSGNTIYF. As DNA, the CDR3 is TGTGCCAGCAGCCAATGGACAGAACCAAGCTCTGGAAACACCATATATTTT.